The 32 T cell receptor beta chains reported below all come from one sample, sequenced in a study of human T cells and chemical hapten exposure. A single record per CDR3 protein comes from TCRdb applying MiXCR to the RACE reads. This repertoire shows about 380,000 distinct CDR3 sequences, around 4.8% found once; its top ten account for about 2.2%. Time point described: patch test 1, 2 weeks after DPC sensitization. Documented treatment: therapeutic diphenylcyclopropenone sensitization with weekly scalp DPC. Sequenced here: whole blood, sampled in connection with sensitization to the hapten diphenylcyclopropenone (DPC). The receptor source for this set is a woman in her forties or fifties with alopecia areata. Some clones in this sample may be carry-over from other donors' samples.

This clonotype has at least ten counts. CDR3 residues: CATTAPTEAFF. The CDR3 coding sequence is TGTGCCACCACAGCTCCCACTGAAGCTTTCTTT. The chain has TRBV28 and TRBJ1-1; D is unclear. V shed 10 bases and J shed 4 bases, with 10 bases lying between them. This CDR3 has 11 amino acids. CDR1 and CDR2 from the germline V gene are MDHEN and SYDVKM.

The rearrangement joins TRBV12-3 or TRBV12-4 to TRBJ1-5; a possible D gene is TRBD1 (5 bases). The CDR3 length is 13 residues. With 8 bases removed from V and 4 bases from J, the gap between germline ends came to 12 bases. In nucleotides, the CDR3 is TGTGCCAGCCAGGGTTTGGGTAATCAGCCCCAGCATTTT. Translated, it gives CASQGLGNQPQHF.

This clonotype appeared many times. The V and J genes are TRBV5-1 and TRBJ2-1; TRBD1 matches 7 bases. CDR3 length: 15 residues. Germline V gives CDR1 SGHRS, CDR2 YFSETQ. V dropped 3 bases and J dropped 0; count of bases not matched to a gene: 3. CDR3 coding DNA: TGCGCCAGCAGCTGGGGACAGAGCTCCTACAATGAGCAGTTCTTC. Its translation is CASSWGQSSYNEQFF.

J is TRBJ1-6 and V is TRBV7-8, with D uncertain. V was clipped by 2 bases and J by 9 bases, with 8 bases between them. Germline values: CDR1 SGHVS, CDR2 FQNEAQ. This CDR3 has 13 residues. CDR3 coding DNA: TGTGCCAGCAGCTTACCGGGAAGTTCACCCCTCCACTTT. The encoded protein is CASSLPGSSPLHF. The entire variable domain, with the rest obtained from reference TRBV7-8 and TRBJ1-6, is as follows: GAGVSQSPRYKVAKRGQDVALRCDPISGHVSLFWYQQALGQGPEFLTYFQNEAQLDKSGLPSDRFFAERPEGSVSTLKIQRTQQEDSAVYLCASSLPGSSPLHFGNGTRLTVT.

This clonotype was counted at least ten times. The genes are TRBV20-1 and TRBJ2-3; 9 bases are shared with TRBD2. The junction had 8 bases not matched to a gene; V was cut back by 5 bases and J by 2 bases. The germline V gene has CDR1 DFQATT and CDR2 SNEGSKA (reference sequence). The CDR3 spans 15 residues. The chain's CDR3 is CSAGEIAGATDTQYF. CDR3 sequence (DNA): TGCAGTGCTGGGGAAATAGCGGGGGCCACAGATACGCAGTATTTT.

Many counts were recorded for this clonotype. V usage is TRBV7-9 and J usage is TRBJ2-3; D perhaps matches TRBD2 (5 bases). The CDR3 runs 15 residues. Germline CDR1 SEHNR, CDR2 FQNEAQ (reference sequence). Deletions cut 4 bases from V and 1 base from J, with 12 bases between. CDR3 sequence: CASSSARRGTDTQYF. In nucleotides, the CDR3 is TGTGCCAGCAGCTCCGCTAGGCGGGGCACAGATACGCAGTATTTT.

This clonotype has a handful of counts. This chain links TRBV11-2 with TRBJ2-3, with 9 bases identical to TRBD2. The CDR3 totals 18 residues. Germline assignment: CDR1 SGHAT and CDR2 FQNNGV. V shed 0 bases, J shed 0 bases, and the junction held 7 bases outside the gene matches. The CDR3 nucleotides read TGTGCCAGCAGCTTAGATCCTCTAGCGGGGTCTAGCACAGATACGCAGTATTTT. As protein: CASSLDPLAGSSTDTQYF.

The rearrangement links TRBV3-1 to TRBJ1-3; possible D gene TRBD1, 5 bases. Germline CDR1 is LGHDT and CDR2 is YNNKEL (reference sequence). The CDR3 is 14 residues long. V lost 3 bases, J lost 2 bases, and 8 bases lay in between. CDR3 DNA: TGTGCCAGCAGCCAGGGGCCGGCTGGAAACACCATATATTTT. Translated, it gives CASSQGPAGNTIYF.

This clonotype was recorded at least ten times. This sequence joins TRBV6-5 and TRBJ1-2; a possible D gene is TRBD1 (5 bases). V was shortened by 6 bases and J by 2 bases, with 13 bases between the two germline ends. CDR1 and CDR2 (germline): MNHEY, SVGAGI. The CDR3 consists of 14 residues. The CDR3 is CASSNRIRNYGYTF. The CDR3 coding sequence is TGTGCCAGCAGCAACAGGATCCGGAACTATGGCTACACCTTC.

This clonotype was detected ten times or more. The chain employs TRBV18 and TRBJ2-7, with D possibly TRBD2 on 5 matching bases. V dropped 2 bases and J dropped 6 bases, with 14 bases sitting between them. Germline lookup yields CDR1 KGHSH and CDR2 LQKENI. The CDR3 is 14 amino acids. The CDR3 DNA reads as TGTGCCAGCTCACCAACAGCCGCTGAGGGCGAGCAGTACTTC. Translation: CASSPTAAEGEQYF.

This clonotype occurred many times. V and J are TRBV7-9 and TRBJ2-7, with D perhaps matching TRBD1 (5 bases). Germline V gives CDR1 SEHNR, CDR2 FQNEAQ (reference sequence). The CDR3 totals 14 residues. V dropped 0 bases and J dropped 6 bases, with 12 bases sitting between them. CDR3 residues: CASSLAGASLEQYF. The CDR3 DNA reads as TGTGCCAGCAGCTTAGCAGGGGCCTCGCTCGAGCAGTACTTC.

The chain joins TRBV7-8 to TRBJ2-7; 12 bases align to TRBD2. The CDR3 contains 16 residues. J gave up 2 bases and V 3 bases, and 5 bases lay outside the gene matches. Germline V gene sequence: CDR1 SGHVS, CDR2 FQNEAQ. Here the CDR3 reads CASSFTSGRPAYEQYF. The CDR3 region has the DNA TGTGCCAGCAGCTTCACTAGCGGGAGGCCCGCCTACGAGCAGTACTTC.

The chain joins TRBV29-1 to TRBJ2-7, with 7 bases fitting TRBD1. Germline CDR1 SQVTM, CDR2 ANQGSEA. The CDR3 contains 13 residues. The V segment lost 5 bases and the J segment 6 bases; nucleotides outside the gene matches: 10. The CDR3 here is CSVKRQGPPEQYF. CDR3 sequence (DNA): TGCAGCGTTAAGAGACAGGGCCCCCCCGAGCAGTACTTC.

The V gene is TRBV2, the J gene TRBJ2-6; D uncertain. Germline V gene data show CDR1 as SNHLY and CDR2 as FYNNEI. Trimming cost V 7 bases and J 2 bases, with 15 bases left between them. The CDR3 spans 16 residues. The CDR3 loop is CASNQQPLTGANVLTF. Written as DNA, the CDR3 is TGTGCCAGCAATCAACAGCCCCTGACTGGGGCCAACGTCCTGACTTTC. Based on the CDR3 plus reference TRBV2 and TRBJ2-6, the full variable domain is EPEVTQTPSHQVTQMGQEVILRCVPISNHLYFYWYRQILGQKVEFLVSFYNNEISEKSEIFDDQFSVERPDGSNFTLKIRSTKLEDSAMYFCASNQQPLTGANVLTFGAGSRLTVL.

This clonotype occurred many times. The gene calls are TRBV12-3 or TRBV12-4 and TRBJ1-2; D is unresolved. V was trimmed by 2 bases and J by 0 bases, leaving 1 base between them. This CDR3 comprises 12 residues. Here the CDR3 DNA reads TGTGCCAGCAGTTTACCTAACTATGGCTACACCTTC. Protein product: CASSLPNYGYTF.

This clonotype was seen many times. V is TRBV20-1 and J is TRBJ1-1; no clear D gene. The V gene lost 6 bases and the J gene lost 5 bases, with 16 bases spanning the gap. Germline CDR1 DFQATT, CDR2 SNEGSKA (reference sequence). This CDR3 is built from 13 residues. The CDR3 DNA follows: TGCAGTGCCATAATAACCCTAACAACTGAAGCTTTCTTT. Translated: CSAIITLTTEAFF.

This clonotype was detected many times. The chain couples TRBV13 to TRBJ2-6; either TRBD1 or TRBD2 may fit D (6 bases each). V was trimmed by 3 bases and J by 0 bases, leaving 15 bases between them. CDR1 and CDR2 (germline): PRHDT, FYEKMQ (reference sequence). This CDR3 region has 18 residues. In nucleotides, the CDR3 is TGTGCCAGCAGCTTGGAGGGGGTGGAATACTCTGGGGCCAACGTCCTGACTTTC. This codes for CASSLEGVEYSGANVLTF.

This clonotype was seen more than once but under ten times. The chain carries TRBV5-1 and TRBJ1-6, with no clear D. The CDR3 sequence is 16 residues long. Germline V lookup: CDR1 SGHRS, CDR2 YFSETQ. V was trimmed by 1 base and J by 4 bases, leaving 12 bases between them. CDR3 bases: TGCGCCAGCAGCTTGTCTACCGGCAGTTATAATTCACCCCTCCACTTT. Translated, it gives CASSLSTGSYNSPLHF.

The genes are TRBV7-8 and TRBJ2-3; D might be TRBD2 (6 bases). Looked up from germline, CDR1 is SGHVS and CDR2 is FQNEAQ. The CDR3 is 13 residues long. The ends were cut back, 5 bases at V and 8 bases at J, with 14 bases in the middle. CDR3 loop: CASSPTAGLTQYF. The CDR3 DNA reads as TGTGCCAGCAGCCCGACCGCGGGGCTTACGCAGTATTTT.

The table lists this clonotype with many counts. V usage is TRBV28 and J usage is TRBJ2-7; D perhaps matches TRBD1 (6 bases). V was trimmed by 7 bases and J by 3 bases, leaving 10 bases between them. Germline-derived CDR1 and CDR2 are MDHEN and SYDVKM. This CDR3 is 12 amino acids long. DNA of the CDR3: TGTGCCAGCATGGGACACGGCTACGAGCAGTACTTC. Its protein product is CASMGHGYEQYF. Full variable domain (rest looked up from reference TRBV28 and TRBJ2-7): DVKVTQSSRYLVKRTGEKVFLECVQDMDHENMFWYRQDPGLGLRLIYFSYDVKMKEKGDIPEGYSVSREKKERFSLILESASTNQTSMYLCASMGHGYEQYFGPGTRLTVT.

J is TRBJ1-1 and V is TRBV29-1; D is undetermined. The CDR3 extends over 10 amino acids. The germline V gene encodes CDR1 SQVTM and CDR2 ANQGSEA. V lost 6 bases and J 6 bases, leaving 8 bases between the germline ends. The CDR3 DNA sequence: TGCAGCGTCCTGGCCTCTGAAGCTTTCTTT. Translated: CSVLASEAFF. The full variable domain, with the rest looked up from reference TRBV29-1 and TRBJ1-1, is SAVISQKPSRDICQRGTSLTIQCQVDSQVTMMFWYRQQPGQSLTLIATANQGSEATYESGFVIDKFPISRPNLTFSTLTVSNMSPEDSSIYLCSVLASEAFFGQGTRLTVV.

This clonotype was detected a few times. This chain joins TRBV30 and TRBJ1-1; D ambiguous. Germline values: CDR1 GTSNPN, CDR2 SVGIG (reference sequence). The CDR3 has 14 residues. V shed 0 bases and J shed 1 base, with 9 bases lying between them. The CDR3 coding sequence is TGTGCCTGGAGTGTAAGGTCAGCGAACACTGAAGCTTTCTTT. This sequence encodes CAWSVRSANTEAFF. Full variable domain (outside the CDR3, taken from reference TRBV30 and TRBJ1-1): SQTIHQWPATLVQPVGSPLSLECTVEGTSNPNLYWYRQAAGRGLQLLFYSVGIGQISSEVPQNLSASRPQDRQFILSSKKLLLSDSGFYLCAWSVRSANTEAFFGQGTRLTVV.

This chain links TRBV7-9 with TRBJ1-3; D not certain. CDR1 is SEHNR and CDR2 is FQNEAQ in the germline V gene (reference sequence). V was cut by 3 bases and J by 0 bases, with 9 bases left in between. The CDR3 covers 15 residues. The CDR3 loop reads CASSFVIRSGNTIYF. CDR3 nucleotides: TGTGCCAGCAGCTTCGTCATTCGCTCTGGAAACACCATATATTTT.

This clonotype has more than one count but fewer than ten. V and J are TRBV25-1 and TRBJ1-4; D uncertain. Germline lookup yields CDR1 MGHDK and CDR2 SYGVNS. Between the trimmed V and J ends, which lost 4 bases and 3 bases, there was a span of 12 bases. The CDR3 has 15 residues. The CDR3 DNA sequence: TGTGCCAGCAGTGCCACTTTGGGAGCTAATGAAAAACTGTTTTTT. It translates to CASSATLGANEKLFF.

There are many counts of this clonotype. This chain connects TRBV4-1 to TRBJ2-1; TRBD2 aligns across 14 bases. The ends lost 4 bases at V and 7 bases at J; junction bases unmatched: 3. The CDR3 totals 15 residues. CDR1 is MGHRA, CDR2 YSYEKL, per germline. The CDR3 DNA reads as TGCGCCAGCAGCCCCGGACTAGCGGGGGGTAATGAGCAGTTCTTC. It encodes CASSPGLAGGNEQFF.

This clonotype was counted many times. The rearrangement links TRBV7-9 to TRBJ2-2; tentative D call: TRBD2 (7 bases). The CDR3 runs to 16 residues. V lost 5 bases to trimming and J lost 5 bases, with 18 bases between them. Germline V lookup: CDR1 SEHNR, CDR2 FQNEAQ (reference sequence). The DNA for the CDR3 is TGTGCCAGCAGCCCATCCCCAAGGGGGGGAACCGGGGAGCTGTTTTTT. This encodes CASSPSPRGGTGELFF. Based on the CDR3 plus reference TRBV7-9 and TRBJ2-2, the full variable domain is DTGVSQNPRHKITKRGQNVTFRCDPISEHNRLYWYRQTLGQGPEFLTYFQNEAQLEKSRLLSDRFSAERPKGSFSTLEIQRTEQGDSAMYLCASSPSPRGGTGELFFGEGSRLTVL.

V gene TRBV12-5 combines with J gene TRBJ2-1; 10 nucleotides line up with TRBD1. The CDR3 totals 14 residues. Losses at the gene ends were 6 bases for V and 7 bases for J; bases not matched to a gene: 6. Per germline, CDR1 LGHNT and CDR2 FRNRAP. The CDR3: CASGWTGGKNEQFF. CDR3 DNA: TGTGCTAGTGGCTGGACAGGGGGTAAGAATGAGCAGTTCTTC.

This clonotype was detected many times. The rearrangement links TRBV12-3 or TRBV12-4 to TRBJ2-2; a possible D gene is TRBD1 (5 bases). This CDR3 region has 13 residues. Trimming took off 4 bases at V and 5 bases at J, with 8 bases between the two ends. The CDR3 coding sequence is TGTGCCAGCAGTTCGCAGGGAACCGGGGAGCTGTTTTTT. Amino acid sequence: CASSSQGTGELFF.

The J gene is TRBJ2-7, the V gene TRBV5-4; D is perhaps TRBD1 (5 bases). V gave up 0 bases and J gave up 1 base, with 14 bases separating them. The CDR3 contains 16 residues. CDR1 is SGHNT and CDR2 is YYREEE in the germline V gene (reference sequence). CDR3 amino acids: CASSLGAGPPSYEQYF. In DNA, the CDR3 is TGTGCCAGCAGCTTGGGGGCAGGGCCTCCTTCCTACGAGCAGTACTTC.

This clonotype was found a few times. The chain employs TRBV20-1 and TRBJ1-2, with D uncertain. CDR3 length equals 10 residues. Trimming shortened V by 3 bases and J by 7 bases, and 6 bases separated the two germline ends. Germline V lookup: CDR1 DFQATT, CDR2 SNEGSKA (reference sequence). The CDR3, as DNA: TGCAGTGCTAGGGCTCTTGGCTACACCTTC. It is translated as CSARALGYTF.

This clonotype was found many times. The chain recombines TRBV9 with TRBJ2-1; tentative D call: TRBD1 (5 bases). Germline CDR1 SGDLS, CDR2 YYNGEE. The length of the CDR3 is 13 residues. V lost 6 bases and J lost 5, with 12 bases in between. CDR3 DNA sequence: TGTGCCAGCATGGGGCCCACCCACAATGAGCAGTTCTTC. This translates into CASMGPTHNEQFF.

This clonotype appeared many times. The gene calls are TRBV3-1 and TRBJ2-1, with 7 bases lining up with TRBD2. CDR1 and CDR2 from the germline V gene are LGHDT and YNNKEL (reference sequence). CDR3 size: 15 residues. The V gene end was trimmed by 3 bases and the J gene end by 3 bases; junction bases not matched to a gene: 5. The DNA of the CDR3 is TGTGCCAGCAGCCATAGGGGACTACACTACAATGAGCAGTTCTTC. Amino acids: CASSHRGLHYNEQFF.